These T cell receptor beta chains were read from a single sample in a study of cytomegalovirus exposure and HLA in healthy donors. The data were produced by immunoSEQ multiplex PCR, yet TCRdb's version contains in-frame clones alone and is incomplete. Of over 55,000 clones listed, 55% to 80% are singletons. The sequenced material came from PBMCs. The receptors here all came from a middle-aged man in good health and CMV-seropositive. The CDR3 runs from the conserved cysteine through the conserved F or W. A D gene is named only where the DNA matches it firmly. Size is stated for part of the rows, as once, few or many counts, or as a class when the clone is expanded.

CDR3 DNA	CDR3 protein	V gene	CDR3 length	D gene	J gene	clone size
TGTGCCAGCAGCCGGACTAGCGGGAGGTCAGATACGCAGTATTTT	CASSRTSGRSDTQYF	TRBV7-9	15	TRBD2	TRBJ2-3	NA
TGTGCCTGGAGGAGGGACAGTAACACTGAAGCTTTCTTT	CAWRRDSNTEAFF	TRBV30	13	TRBD1	TRBJ1-1	few
TGTGCCAGCAGCCCCCAGCGGGGCTCCTACAATGAGCAGTTCTTC	CASSPQRGSYNEQFF	TRBV6-5	15	TRBD2	TRBJ2-1	NA
TGCGCCAGCAGCCCCGGGACAGGGGGCCGCGGCTATGGCTACACCTTC	CASSPGTGGRGYGYTF	TRBV5-1	16	TRBD1	TRBJ1-2	once
TGTGCCAGCAGTCTCCGGGACAGAGAGCAAGCTTTCTTT	CASSLRDREQAFF	TRBV28	13	TRBD1	TRBJ1-1	NA
TGTGCCAGCAGTGCTACTAGCGGTCATTCCTACAATGAGCAGTTCTTC	CASSATSGHSYNEQFF	TRBV2	16	TRBD2	TRBJ2-1	NA
TGTGCCAGCAGTTTAACTAGCGGGATCCAAGAGACCCAGTACTTC	CASSLTSGIQETQYF	TRBV28	15	TRBD2	TRBJ2-5	NA
TGCGCCAGCAGCTTGACAGGCCTCACTGGAAACACCATATATTTT	CASSLTGLTGNTIYF	TRBV5-1	15	NA	TRBJ1-3	few
TGCAGCGTTGATGTTAGCGGGGGGGCGAACGAGCAGTACTTC	CSVDVSGGANEQYF	TRBV29-1	14	TRBD2	TRBJ2-7	few
TGCAGCGTTGATGGTGGTAGCGGGGGTTCCCTCTACGAGCAGTACTTC	CSVDGGSGGSLYEQYF	TRBV29-1	16	TRBD2	TRBJ2-7	NA
TGTGCCAGCAGCTTAGCGCCCGACAGGCTGGATGGCTACACCTTC	CASSLAPDRLDGYTF	TRBV7-9	15	NA	TRBJ1-2	NA
TGTGCCAGCCAAACCGGGACAGGGCATAACACTGAAGCTTTCTTT	CASQTGTGHNTEAFF	TRBV6-5	15	TRBD1	TRBJ1-1	NA
TGTGCCAGCAGCAAGGACAGGGGTAATGGCTACACCTTC	CASSKDRGNGYTF	TRBV7-3	13	TRBD1	TRBJ1-2	NA
TGTGCCAGTAGCCGGACAGATAACTATGGCTACACCTTC	CASSRTDNYGYTF	TRBV19	13	NA	TRBJ1-2	NA
TGTGCCAGCTCATCGGGACTCAGCAATGAGCAGTTCTTC	CASSSGLSNEQFF	TRBV18	13	NA	TRBJ2-1	few
TGTGCCAGCAGTACATCTAGGGGAAACTACGAGCAGTACTTC	CASSTSRGNYEQYF	TRBV6-5	14	NA	TRBJ2-7	NA
TGTGCCACCAGGCAGGGGAGAACTAGCAATCAGCCCCAGCATTTT	CATRQGRTSNQPQHF	TRBV15	15	NA	TRBJ1-5	NA
TGCGCCAGCAGCCTCGACAGGGGCCGTTCGGGTGGCTACACCTTC	CASSLDRGRSGGYTF	TRBV5-1	15	TRBD1	TRBJ1-2	few
TGTGCCAGCAGCCAGACGACCGGGACAGCAATAATCGGTGAAAAACTGTTTTTT	CASSQTTGTAIIGEKLFF	TRBV5-6	18	TRBD1	TRBJ1-4	NA
TGTGCCAGCAGTTCGACAGGGAGAGGGACCCAGTACTTC	CASSSTGRGTQYF	TRBV27	13	TRBD1	TRBJ2-5	NA
TGCAGCGCCGTTATTCGCCGGGACAGGGGGCTGGATGGCTACACCTTC	CSAVIRRDRGLDGYTF	TRBV29-1	16	TRBD1	TRBJ1-2	once
TGTGCCAGCAGTGAACGGGCGGGGGCCTCCTACAATGAGCAGTTCTTC	CASSERAGASYNEQFF	TRBV2	16	NA	TRBJ2-1	NA
TGCGCCAGCAGCTTTGGACAGGGTGTGGGTGAAAAACTGTTTTTT	CASSFGQGVGEKLFF	TRBV5-1	15	TRBD1	TRBJ1-4	NA
TGTGCCAGTACCTCTCCGGTGAACACTGAAGCTTTCTTT	CASTSPVNTEAFF	TRBV19	13	NA	TRBJ1-1	once
TGTGCCAGCAGGGTGACAGGGTTTGGAAACACCATATATTTT	CASRVTGFGNTIYF	TRBV6-5	14	TRBD1	TRBJ1-3	NA
TGTGCCAGCAGCGATTCGGGGGGTTTACCGAACACTGAAGCTTTCTTT	CASSDSGGLPNTEAFF	TRBV11-2	16	NA	TRBJ1-1	NA
TGCAGCGGGTGGAGCACTGAAGCTTTCTTT	CSGWSTEAFF	TRBV29-1	10	NA	TRBJ1-1	NA
TGTGCCAGCAGAGGACAGGGAGAGACCCAGTACTTC	CASRGQGETQYF	TRBV27	12	TRBD1	TRBJ2-5	NA
TGTGCCAGCAGTTTATCGGGACAGGGGATCTATGGCTACACCTTC	CASSLSGQGIYGYTF	TRBV28	15	TRBD1	TRBJ1-2	NA
TGTGCCAGCAGCTCCCCGACAGGGTCTGGAAACACCATATATTTT	CASSSPTGSGNTIYF	TRBV5-6	15	TRBD1	TRBJ1-3	NA
TGTGCCAGCAGCTTCTGGCCTGCCCCCGATACGCAGTATTTT	CASSFWPAPDTQYF	TRBV7-3	14	NA	TRBJ2-3	many
TGTGCCAGCAGTTATAGGACAGGGAGGGCTTTCTTT	CASSYRTGRAFF	TRBV6-5	12	TRBD1	TRBJ1-1	few
TGCGCCAGCAGCTTGGCCAGCGGGAGCCTTGACGAGCAGTACTTC	CASSLASGSLDEQYF	TRBV5-1	15	TRBD2	TRBJ2-7	NA
TGTGCCAGCAGTGAAAGGGATCCTGGACAGTCTGGCTACACCTTC	CASSERDPGQSGYTF	TRBV2	15	NA	TRBJ1-2	few
TGTGCCTTTCGCCGGGGGAGGGGATACGAGCAGTACTTC	CAFRRGRGYEQYF	TRBV21-1	13	NA	TRBJ2-7	NA
TGTGCCTGGAGTGTACAGGTCCTATATGGCTACACCTTC	CAWSVQVLYGYTF	TRBV30	13	NA	TRBJ1-2	few
TGCGCCAGCAGCCCATACGCCCCCGGGACAGGGGGCGTCGGTTCACCCCTCCACTTT	CASSPYAPGTGGVGSPLHF	TRBV4-1	19	TRBD1	TRBJ1-6	NA
TGTGCCTCAGGACAGGGGAGTTTTGCGAACACTGAAGCTTTCTTT	CASGQGSFANTEAFF	TRBV30	15	TRBD1	TRBJ1-1	NA
TGTGCTAGCAACGGCGGGACAGGGTGTCCCGAGTCCTATAATTCACCCCTCCACTTT	CASNGGTGCPESYNSPLHF	TRBV7-7	19	TRBD1	TRBJ1-6	NA
TGCGCCAGCAGCCCGAGGGCCCACAGCTCCTACGAGCAGTACTTC	CASSPRAHSSYEQYF	TRBV4-1	15	NA	TRBJ2-7	NA
TGTGCCAGCAGGCCCGGGAGTAACGCGCCAGAGACCCAGTACTTC	CASRPGSNAPETQYF	TRBV2	15	NA	TRBJ2-5	NA
TGTGCCAGCAGCCAGAGGGACAGGGGGGGGAATTCACCCCTCCACTTT	CASSQRDRGGNSPLHF	TRBV9	16	TRBD1	TRBJ1-6	many
TGTGCCAGTAGTGCCGCCGGACAGGGGATCCGGGAGAACTATGGCTACACCTTC	CASSAAGQGIRENYGYTF	TRBV19	18	TRBD1	TRBJ1-2	NA
TGTGCCAGCAGCAGAGAGACAGGGAGCTCCTATAATTCACCCCTCCACTTT	CASSRETGSSYNSPLHF	TRBV13	17	TRBD1	TRBJ1-6	NA
TGCGCCAGCAGCCTAGAGCGGGAGGACTATGGCTACACCTTC	CASSLEREDYGYTF	TRBV5-1	14	NA	TRBJ1-2	NA
TGCGCCAGCAGCTTGGCCATGATGAGCTCCTACAATGAGCAGTTCTTC	CASSLAMMSSYNEQFF	TRBV5-1	16	NA	TRBJ2-1	NA
TGTGCCAGCAGTCTAGCGCGGACAGGGGTGTACTACGAGCAGTACTTC	CASSLARTGVYYEQYF	TRBV7-9	16	TRBD1	TRBJ2-7	once
TGTGCCAGCAGCGCCAACAGGGGAACCTATGGCTACACCTTC	CASSANRGTYGYTF	TRBV2	14	TRBD1	TRBJ1-2	few
TGTGCCAGTAGTATAGATACAGGGGGCTCTTTTCCCTACGAGCAGTACTTC	CASSIDTGGSFPYEQYF	TRBV19	17	TRBD1	TRBJ2-7	NA
TGTGCCAGTAGTATCCAGGGCGCAGGCACTGAAGCTTTCTTT	CASSIQGAGTEAFF	TRBV19	14	NA	TRBJ1-1	NA
TGTGCCAGCTCACAATTTAGCGGGGAGAACACCGGGGAGCTGTTTTTT	CASSQFSGENTGELFF	TRBV18	16	TRBD2	TRBJ2-2	NA
TGTGCCTGGAGTCGGTACCGGGACAGGGGTCGAAACACCATATATTTT	CAWSRYRDRGRNTIYF	TRBV30	16	TRBD1	TRBJ1-3	NA
TGTGCCAGCAGCGTAGCTACCGCAGATACGCAGTATTTT	CASSVATADTQYF	TRBV9	13	NA	TRBJ2-3	NA
TGTGCCAGCAGCTTAGAGCCGGGACCGGGACTGGAGCAGTACTTC	CASSLEPGPGLEQYF	TRBV7-9	15	NA	TRBJ2-7	NA
TGTGCCAGCAGCCGGTTGGACTACCAAGAGACCCAGTACTTC	CASSRLDYQETQYF	TRBV14	14	NA	TRBJ2-5	NA
TGTGCCAGCAGCTTGGGGACTAGCGTGACCTACGAGCAGTACTTC	CASSLGTSVTYEQYF	TRBV5-4	15	TRBD2	TRBJ2-7	NA
TGTGCCAGCAGCTTACCAAATACAGGGGTTGTTGACGAGCAGTACTTC	CASSLPNTGVVDEQYF	TRBV5-6	16	TRBD1	TRBJ2-7	NA
TGTGCCAGCAGTTCCCCGAGAAGTAACACCATATATTTT	CASSSPRSNTIYF	TRBV6-5	13	NA	TRBJ1-3	few
TGTGCCAGCAGTTTTGGTTCACTAGACAGGGTTGGCACTGAAGCTTTCTTT	CASSFGSLDRVGTEAFF	TRBV7-9	17	TRBD1	TRBJ1-1	few